The clone carrying this T cell receptor beta chain was detected once. The data were taken from a study of blood T cell repertoires in COVID-19. Overall study: Acute and convalescent COVID-19 samples came from the United States, Italy and Spain. Sources were T cells, B-cell-depleted T cells, or PBMCs; the material itself was cDNA or gDNA.

TCRdb keeps only in-frame clones here, not all; method: immunoSEQ multiplex PCR. The sample lists approximately 75,000 clones, around 85% occurring once. The clonotype comes from a man aged 80 or over with acute or convalescent COVID-19. The specimen was peripheral blood.

DNA for the CDR3: TGCAGCGTTGACCCTAGCACAGATACGCAGTATTTT. Its translation is CSVDPSTDTQYF. The genes are TRBV29-1 and TRBJ2-3; D ambiguous. The germline V gene encodes CDR1 SQVTM and CDR2 ANQGSEA. CDR3 length equals 12 residues. The ends were cut back, 3 bases at V and 0 bases at J, with 4 bases in the middle.